Shown below are 2 T cell receptor beta chains from a single sample sequenced in a study of vaccination effects on CD4 cells after COVID-19. The culture ran for about 10 days, and then CD4+ T cells were isolated. Confirmation by PCR established that the person had SARS-CoV-2 infection between March and December 2020. The cohort was immunized with two doses of either the BNT162b2 or mRNA-1273 vaccine. No antigens are known for them. Sequencing used immunoSEQ multiplex PCR; TCRdb keeps in-frame clones, though not all of them. Of some 46,000 clones in the sample, 76% are singletons; the top ten hold around 3.5%. The sequences come from CD4+ T cells from PBMCs cultured without peptide, collected after COVID-19 vaccination. These receptors originate from a human donor who had a prior SARS-CoV-2 infection.

The chain recombines TRBV7-8 with TRBJ2-7, with D maybe TRBD2 (5 bases). Per the germline V gene, CDR1 is SGHVS and CDR2 is FQNEAQ. This CDR3 is 14 amino acids long. Trimming removed 0 bases from V and 4 bases from J, with 10 bases in between. In DNA, the CDR3 is TGTGCCAGCAGCTTAGCCGGGGTACGGTACGAGCAGTACTTC. It translates to CASSLAGVRYEQYF.

V gene TRBV11-3 combines with J gene TRBJ2-3; D is perhaps TRBD1 or TRBD2 (6 bases each). The CDR3 consists of 15 residues. The V end was cut by 5 bases, the J end by 6 bases, with 18 bases between. Germline assignment: CDR1 SGHNT and CDR2 YENEEA. CDR3 nucleotides: TGTGCCAGCAGCAACCACGGGGGCCTACTGGATACGCAGTATTTT. This codes for CASSNHGGLLDTQYF.